The 20 T cell receptor beta chains below were found in one sample sequenced in a study of CD8 T cells in ankylosing spondylitis. MiXCR was run by TCRdb on the 5' RACE reads, yielding one entry per CDR3 protein. Counted here are about 190,000 distinct CDR3 sequences, 13% occurring once; the ten biggest clones make up about 10%. The material sequenced was blood, either unsorted or a sorted T cell fraction (not recorded which). The source is a female donor with ankylosing spondylitis or in good health (not recorded which).

This clonotype was picked up many times. The chain links TRBV6-6 to TRBJ2-2; TRBD1 matches 7 bases. Germline-derived CDR1 and CDR2 are MNHNY and SVGAGI (reference sequence). CDR3 length equals 11 residues. J was trimmed by 15 bases and V by 6 bases; bases with no gene match: 7. CDR3 region: CASSHRGLVFF. CDR3 DNA: TGTGCCAGCAGCCACAGGGGTTTGGTGTTTTTT.

This clonotype was seen repeatedly, ten times or more. This sequence joins TRBV7-2 and TRBJ2-4; D may be TRBD1 or TRBD2 (7 bases each). Germline CDR1 is SGHTA and CDR2 is FQGNSA. With 0 bases removed from V and 4 bases from J, the gap between germline ends came to 13 bases. The CDR3 has 16 amino acids. In DNA, the CDR3 is TGTGCCAGCAGCTTAGCGGGAGGGACAGTGAAAAACATTCAGTACTTC. Its translation is CASSLAGGTVKNIQYF.

This clonotype was found many times. CDR3 nucleotide sequence: TGCAGCGTCCCAAAAGGAGCAGCGGTGTACCAAGAGACCCAGTACTTC. This translates into CSVPKGAAVYQETQYF. V usage is TRBV29-1 and J usage is TRBJ2-5; a weak D match, TRBD2 (5 bases). The V gene lost 6 bases and the J gene lost 0 bases, with 20 bases spanning the gap. Germline V CDR1 and CDR2: SQVTM, ANQGSEA. The CDR3 sequence is 16 residues long.

This clonotype was picked up a small number of times. The chain carries TRBV6-1 and TRBJ1-5; perhaps TRBD1 as D (5 bases). This CDR3 is built from 15 residues. V was pared by 5 bases and J by 2 bases, with 13 bases between. CDR1 and CDR2 (germline): MNHNS, SASEGT. Written as DNA, the CDR3 is TGTGCCAGCAGTCCCGGGGCCGATGGCAATCAGCCCCAGCATTTT. This sequence encodes CASSPGADGNQPQHF.

This clonotype was seen repeatedly, ten times or more. J is TRBJ1-2 and V is TRBV29-1; 9 bases align to TRBD1. The CDR3 is 13 amino acids. V was clipped by 8 bases and J by 3 bases; unmatched bases: 7. CDR1 and CDR2 (germline): SQVTM, ANQGSEA. CDR3 in DNA: TGCAGCTTCGGACAGGGGTTTGACTATGGCTACACCTTC. It yields the protein CSFGQGFDYGYTF.

This clonotype was seen a few times. This sequence joins TRBV15 and TRBJ2-5, with 9 bases fitting TRBD1. V trimming: 2 bases; J trimming: 0 bases; junction bases outside the gene matches: 7. Germline V gene lookup returns CDR1 LNHNV and CDR2 YYDKDF (reference sequence). The length of the CDR3 is 17 residues. CDR3 loop: CATSRRTGGEYQETQYF. CDR3 DNA sequence: TGTGCCACCAGCAGACGAACAGGGGGCGAGTACCAAGAGACCCAGTACTTC.

This clonotype has a count of ten or more. The chain's CDR3 is CAISESLGPNEQFF. Written as DNA, the CDR3 is TGTGCCATCAGTGAGTCGTTGGGACCCAATGAGCAGTTCTTC. This sequence joins TRBV10-3 and TRBJ2-1; D tentatively fits TRBD1 or TRBD2 (5 bases each). The CDR3 is 14 amino acids. V dropped 0 bases and J dropped 6 bases, with 9 bases sitting between them. The germline gives CDR1 ENHRY, CDR2 SYGVKD.

This clonotype was recorded many times. The chain employs TRBV18 and TRBJ1-1; tentatively, D is TRBD1 (5 bases). Per the germline V gene, CDR1 is KGHSH and CDR2 is LQKENI. V lost 3 bases and J lost 0, with 11 bases in between. There are 15 residues in the CDR3. CDR3 nucleotides: TGTGCCAGCTCACCTGACGGGACGTTGAACACTGAAGCTTTCTTT. Protein product: CASSPDGTLNTEAFF.

This clonotype was recorded many times. The J gene is TRBJ2-5, the V gene TRBV28; 9 nucleotides agree with TRBD2. CDR1 MDHEN and CDR2 SYDVKM come from the germline V gene. With V trimmed by 7 bases and J by 1 base, 13 bases remained unmatched. This CDR3 region has 17 residues. The CDR3 nucleotides are TGTGCCAGCACCGAAGATAGCGGGAGCAGGAGCCAAGAGACCCAGTACTTC. This encodes CASTEDSGSRSQETQYF.

This clonotype was detected only a few times. This chain joins TRBV27 and TRBJ2-7; no clear D. The CDR3 spans 14 residues. The germline V gene encodes CDR1 MNHEY and CDR2 SMNVEV (reference sequence). V was cut by 3 bases and J by 6 bases, with 15 bases left in between. The CDR3 DNA reads TGTGCCAGCAGTTTTGAAGTGAATTCCCCCGAGCAGTACTTC. Translated: CASSFEVNSPEQYF.

This clonotype was observed at least ten times. This sequence joins TRBV20-1 and TRBJ2-7; D unresolved. V was shortened by 0 bases and J by 5 bases, with 5 bases between the two germline ends. From germline, CDR1 is DFQATT and CDR2 SNEGSKA (reference sequence). The CDR3 loop spans 11 amino acids. The chain's CDR3 is CSARESDEQYF. Here the CDR3 DNA reads TGCAGTGCTAGAGAGTCGGACGAGCAGTACTTC.

This rearrangement joins TRBV4-3 to TRBJ2-7, with 13 bases that match TRBD2. V was clipped by 4 bases and J by 4 bases; unmatched bases: 7. CDR3 length: 16 amino acids. Germline V lookup: CDR1 LGHNA, CDR2 YSLEER. CDR3 amino acids: CASSPNGLAGVYEQYF. CDR3 DNA sequence: TGCGCCAGCAGCCCAAACGGACTAGCGGGAGTATACGAGCAGTACTTC.

This clonotype was detected only a few times. The V gene is TRBV7-6, the J gene TRBJ2-3, with D hard to call. The CDR3 spans 12 residues. Trimming stripped 5 bases from V and 3 bases from J, with 6 bases between. Looked up from germline, CDR1 is SGHVS and CDR2 is FNYEAQ. The CDR3 DNA is TGTGCCAGCAGCCTCAAAACAGATACGCAGTATTTT. Its translation: CASSLKTDTQYF. Variable domain in full (rest from reference TRBV7-6 and TRBJ2-3): GAGVSQSPRYKVTKRGQDVALRCDPISGHVSLYWYRQALGQGPEFLTYFNYEAQQDKSGLPNDRFSAERPEGSISTLTIQRTEQRDSAMYRCASSLKTDTQYFGPGTRLTVL.

Only a few counts were recorded for this clonotype. This chain links TRBV29-1 with TRBJ1-1; D perhaps matches TRBD1 (5 bases). CDR1 and CDR2 (germline): SQVTM, ANQGSEA. The CDR3 runs to 15 residues. V gave up 4 bases and J gave up 3 bases, with 18 bases separating them. This CDR3 is CSVVTTGRGYTEAFF. CDR3 nucleotide sequence: TGCAGCGTTGTAACGACGGGGCGGGGATACACTGAAGCTTTCTTT.

This chain links TRBV6-7 with TRBJ1-1, with no clear D. TRBV6-7 is noted as an ORF with a role that remains uncertain. The V and J ends lost 7 bases and 6 bases respectively, with 18 bases between them. The CDR3 length is 14 residues. The CDR3 sequence is CASTVSQIDAEAFF. The CDR3 coding sequence is TGTGCCAGCACCGTTTCTCAGATCGACGCTGAAGCTTTCTTT.

The V call is TRBV7-3, the J call TRBJ2-2; tentative D call: TRBD2 (5 bases). Trimming stripped 5 bases from V and 6 bases from J, with 16 bases between. The CDR3 runs 15 residues. Germline CDR1 is SGHTA and CDR2 is FQGTGA. The CDR3: CASSPRFAGPGELFF. The CDR3 region has the DNA TGTGCCAGCAGCCCCCGGTTCGCGGGTCCCGGGGAGCTGTTTTTT.

This chain uses TRBV2 with TRBJ2-2; a weak D match, TRBD2 (5 bases). Germline-derived CDR1 and CDR2 are SNHLY and FYNNEI. V was cut by 8 bases and J by 4 bases, with 8 bases left in between. The CDR3 is 12 residues long. As DNA, the CDR3 is TGTGCCAGCTTGGGGAGCACCGGGGAGCTGTTTTTT. This translates into CASLGSTGELFF.

This clonotype appeared a few times. The genes are TRBV6-1 and TRBJ2-7, with 7 bases aligning to TRBD1. The CDR3 sequence is 13 residues long. Per the germline V gene, CDR1 is MNHNS and CDR2 is SASEGT. Trimming took 3 bases from V and 6 from J; bases not matched to a gene: 5. The CDR3 bases are TGTGCCAGCAGTGACGGGCCAGGGGGCGAGCAGTACTTC. It codes for CASSDGPGGEQYF.

Ten or more counts support this clonotype. The rearrangement joins TRBV7-2 to TRBJ2-4; D possibly corresponds to TRBD2 (5 bases). The CDR3 loop spans 14 amino acids. Germline V gene lookup returns CDR1 SGHTA and CDR2 FQGNSA. V lost 0 bases and J lost 7, with 10 bases in between. DNA of the CDR3: TGTGCCAGCAGCTTAGCAGACACGGGGAACATTCAGTACTTC. It codes for CASSLADTGNIQYF.

This clonotype appeared many times. The chain links TRBV12-3 or TRBV12-4 to TRBJ1-4; D unclear. V was pared by 5 bases and J by 8 bases, with 9 bases between. The CDR3 runs to 12 residues. CDR3 bases: TGTGCCAGCAGTCTCCGTCCCGAAAAACTGTTTTTT. It encodes CASSLRPEKLFF.